This T cell receptor (beta chain) was captured in a study of CD4 T cells in relation to SARS-CoV-2 and coronaviruses (dated by TCRdb to the early 2020s). Background on the whole study: Shared crossreactive spike epitopes were mapped to their HLA restriction using patient-derived lymphoblastoid cell lines. At the level of individual TCR clonotypes, the study evaluated whether memory CD4+ T cells crossreact between the spike proteins of SARS-CoV-2 and those of common cold coronaviruses. For other donors in the study, expansion assays were sequenced with a different, Illumina-based TCR-beta assay. The Adaptive Biotechnologies TCR-sequencing kit was used to sequence samples from a few pre-COVID donors and the naive versus memory experiments, while other data came from Illumina-based sequencing. Overall study outcomes, separate from this receptor: Small numbers of patients and of tested TCRs limited the study. Compared with monoreactive clones, crossreactive clones had significantly weaker SARS-CoV-2-driven expansion, a result consistent with antigenic imprinting. Roughly 64% of donors had memory CD4+ clonotypes that crossrecognized SARS-CoV-2 and at least one common cold coronavirus spike. Naive versus memory sequencing indicated the assay detects memory recall responses rather than primary responses primed during culture. Since the crossreactivity analysis centred on spike protein, crossreactivity against other viral proteins was not assessed. No donor contributed both pre-pandemic and post-infection samples, which limited tracing the source of pre-existing responses.

On this clone itself: The specificity of this receptor is unknown. No qualities accompany the bases; no much larger clone lies one base away.

CD4+ T cells from unexposed donors were collected before the COVID-19 pandemic (2011-2018). To separate naive from memory CD4+ T cells, cryopreserved PBMCs first underwent CD4 enrichment and then EasySep naive CD4+ T cell enrichment. Leukapheresis product for the unexposed donors was bought commercially. Ficoll-Paque PLUS gradient centrifugation was used to isolate PBMCs from leukapheresis product or whole blood. The PBMCs went either fresh into the expansion assay or into cryopreservation at -140 degrees C. The QIAamp Micro DNA Kit was used to extract genomic DNA from the CD4+ T cells. The CDR3 spans 13 residues, from the cysteine through the phenylalanine. Just CDR3 DNA is preserved here, 39 bases in frame from base 1. V is pared back by 5 bases and J by 1 base, with 8 bases lying between the germline termini. Sequences SGHTA (CDR1) and FQGTGA (CDR2) are obtained from the germline V gene. Deep-resolution immunoSEQ TCR-beta sequencing was performed on DNA from uncultured naive and memory CD4+ T cells. On the study's bioinformatics: During preprocessing, nonproductive sequences were discarded, as were any CDR3s that did not begin with C, did not end with F or W, or were shorter than 7 amino acids. Cultured and uncultured naive and memory CD4+ repertoires were searched for CDR3s previously identified as spike- and CEF-reactive. CDR3 homology was measured as pairwise Levenshtein distance, computed with the stringdist R package after trimming three terminal residues from each end. TCRdb mirrors the immuneACCESS table, restricted to in-frame sequences. Some clones are absent from its copies; in checked studies, under half trace to an unresolved V gene, and the reason for the others is unknown. The DNA was the basis for D and trimming; V, J and clone size are from that table. The sample data list about 59,000 clones, and just over 85% of these were observed just once. Of the sample, roughly 1.4% is held by the ten largest clones.

The sequence was obtained from a human donor in good health. The sample was memory CD4+ T cells from PBMCs. This specimen's cell subset or site label, per the study, means: memory (non-naive) CD4+ T cells. The chain uses TRBV7-3 and TRBJ1-1; the D segment cannot be called with confidence. The CDR3 in this case is CASSPRPNTEAFF. The sequence in DNA is TGTGCCAGCAGCCCCCGCCCGAACACTGAAGCTTTCTTT.